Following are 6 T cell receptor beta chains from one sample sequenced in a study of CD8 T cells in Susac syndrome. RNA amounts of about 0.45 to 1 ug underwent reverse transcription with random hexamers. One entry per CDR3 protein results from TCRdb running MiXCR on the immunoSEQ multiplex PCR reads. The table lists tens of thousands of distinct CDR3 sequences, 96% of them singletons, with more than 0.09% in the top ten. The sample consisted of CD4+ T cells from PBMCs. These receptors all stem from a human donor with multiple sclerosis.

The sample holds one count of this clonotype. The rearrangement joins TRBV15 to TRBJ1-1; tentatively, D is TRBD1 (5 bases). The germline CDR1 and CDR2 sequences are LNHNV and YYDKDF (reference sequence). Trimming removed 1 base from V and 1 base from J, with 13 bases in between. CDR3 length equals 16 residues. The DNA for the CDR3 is TGTGCCACCAGCAGAGGTCAAGGGACGGAGAACACTGAAGCTTTCTTT. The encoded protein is CATSRGQGTENTEAFF.

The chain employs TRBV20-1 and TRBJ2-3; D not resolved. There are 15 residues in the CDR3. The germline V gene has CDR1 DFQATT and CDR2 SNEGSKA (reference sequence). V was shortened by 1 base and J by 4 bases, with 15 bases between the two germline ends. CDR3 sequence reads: CSARAPAASADTQYF. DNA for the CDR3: TGCAGTGCTAGAGCCCCGGCAGCCTCGGCAGATACGCAGTATTTT.

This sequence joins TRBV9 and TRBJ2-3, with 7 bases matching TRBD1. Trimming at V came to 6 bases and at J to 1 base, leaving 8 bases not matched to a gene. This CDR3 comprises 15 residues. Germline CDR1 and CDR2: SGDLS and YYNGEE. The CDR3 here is CASTVTGLGTDTQYF. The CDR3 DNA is TGTGCCAGCACCGTGACAGGGTTGGGCACAGATACGCAGTATTTT. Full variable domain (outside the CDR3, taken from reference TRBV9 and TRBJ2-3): DSGVTQTPKHLITATGQRVTLRCSPRSGDLSVYWYQQSLDQGLQFLIQYYNGEERAKGNILERFSAQQFPDLHSELNLSSLELGDSALYFCASTVTGLGTDTQYFGPGTRLTVL.

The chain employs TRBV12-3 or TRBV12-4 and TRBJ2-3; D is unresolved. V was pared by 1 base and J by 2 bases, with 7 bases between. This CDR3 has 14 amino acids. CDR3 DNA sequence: TGTGCCAGCAGTTTAGGGCACCTCACAGATACGCAGTATTTT. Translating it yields CASSLGHLTDTQYF.

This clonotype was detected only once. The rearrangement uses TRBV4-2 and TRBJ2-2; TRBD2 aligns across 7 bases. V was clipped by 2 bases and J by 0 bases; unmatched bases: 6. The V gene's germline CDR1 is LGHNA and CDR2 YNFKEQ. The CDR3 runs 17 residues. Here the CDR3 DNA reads TGTGCCAGCAGCCAACCCTCCGGGACTACGAACACCGGGGAGCTGTTTTTT. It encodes CASSQPSGTTNTGELFF.

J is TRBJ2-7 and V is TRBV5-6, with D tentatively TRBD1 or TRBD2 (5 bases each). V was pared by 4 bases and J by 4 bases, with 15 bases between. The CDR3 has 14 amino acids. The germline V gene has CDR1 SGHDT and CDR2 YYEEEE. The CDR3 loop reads CASSRGSLRYEQYF. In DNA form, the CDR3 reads TGTGCCAGCAGCCGGGGCTCCCTAAGGTACGAGCAGTACTTC. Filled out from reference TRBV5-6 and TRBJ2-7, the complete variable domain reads DAGVTQSPTHLIKTRGQQVTLRCSPKSGHDTVSWYQQALGQGPQFIFQYYEEEERQRGNFPDRFSGHQFPNYSSELNVNALLLGDSALYLCASSRGSLRYEQYFGPGTRLTVT.